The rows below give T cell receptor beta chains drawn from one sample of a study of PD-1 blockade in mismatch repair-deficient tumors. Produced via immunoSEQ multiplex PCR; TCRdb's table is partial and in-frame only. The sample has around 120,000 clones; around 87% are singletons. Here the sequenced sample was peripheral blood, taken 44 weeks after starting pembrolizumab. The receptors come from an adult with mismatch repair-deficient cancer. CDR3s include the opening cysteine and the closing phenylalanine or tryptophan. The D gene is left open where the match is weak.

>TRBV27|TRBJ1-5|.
TGTGCCAGCGGTTCTTTTCTGGGGATTCAGCCCCAGCATTTT
CASGSFLGIQPQHF
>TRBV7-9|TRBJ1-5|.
TGTGCCAGCAGCTCTTCGGACGCTCAGCCCCAGCATTTT
CASSSSDAQPQHF
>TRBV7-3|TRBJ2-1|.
TGTGCCAGCAGCCCACAAGGGGGGAGTCCCTACAATGAGCAGTTCTTC
CASSPQGGSPYNEQFF
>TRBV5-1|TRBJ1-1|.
TGCGCCAGCAAACTCGGCACTGAAGCTTTCTTT
CASKLGTEAFF
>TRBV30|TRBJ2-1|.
TGTGCCTGGAGTGGTCAGGCTTACAATGAGCAGTTCTTC
CAWSGQAYNEQFF
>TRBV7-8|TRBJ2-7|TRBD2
TGTGCCAGCAGCTTATCCCTAGCGGGAGGCTACGAGCAGTACTTC
CASSLSLAGGYEQYF
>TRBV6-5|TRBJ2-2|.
TGTGCCAGCAGGACAGCGAACACCGGGGAGCTGTTTTTT
CASRTANTGELFF
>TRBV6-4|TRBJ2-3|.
TGTGCCAGCAGTGGGGGATCTAGCACAGATACGCAGTATTTT
CASSGGSSTDTQYF
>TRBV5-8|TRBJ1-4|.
TGTGCCAGCAGCACAGGCGGGGGACGGAATGAAAAACTGTTTTTT
CASSTGGGRNEKLFF
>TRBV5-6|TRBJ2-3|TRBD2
TGTGCCAGCAGCTTTGGTAGCGGGCGTCGCACAGATACGCAGTATTTT
CASSFGSGRRTDTQYF
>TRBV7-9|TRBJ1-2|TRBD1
TGTGCCAGCCGACAGGGACACTATGGCTACACCTTC
CASRQGHYGYTF
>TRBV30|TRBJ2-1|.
TGTGCCTGGAGTCCTAGTGAAGGGCAGTTCTTC
CAWSPSEGQFF